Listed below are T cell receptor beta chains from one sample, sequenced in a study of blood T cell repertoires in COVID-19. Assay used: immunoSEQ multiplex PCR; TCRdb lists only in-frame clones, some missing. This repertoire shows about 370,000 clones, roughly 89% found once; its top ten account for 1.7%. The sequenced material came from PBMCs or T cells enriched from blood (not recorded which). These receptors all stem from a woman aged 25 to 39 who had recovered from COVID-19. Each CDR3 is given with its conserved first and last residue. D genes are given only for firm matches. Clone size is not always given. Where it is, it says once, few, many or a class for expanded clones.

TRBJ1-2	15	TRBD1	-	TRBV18	CASSPGQGMDYGYTF	TGTGCCAGCTCACCCGGACAGGGAATGGACTATGGCTACACCTTC
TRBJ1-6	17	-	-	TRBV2	CASREGTGIATGSPLHF	TGTGCCAGCAGGGAAGGGACCGGCATTGCGACGGGATCACCCCTCCACTTT
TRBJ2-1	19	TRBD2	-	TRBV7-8	CASSLGLAGGLKTYNEQFF	TGTGCCAGCAGCTTGGGACTAGCGGGAGGTTTAAAGACCTACAATGAGCAGTTCTTC
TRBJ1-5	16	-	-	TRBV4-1	CASSQDTGQSNQPQHF	TGCGCCAGCAGCCAAGATACAGGGCAGAGCAATCAGCCCCAGCATTTT
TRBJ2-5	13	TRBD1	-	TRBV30	CAWSRQGPETQYF	TGTGCCTGGAGCCGACAGGGGCCAGAGACCCAGTACTTC
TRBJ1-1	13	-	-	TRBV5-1	CASSNRQNTEAFF	TGCGCCAGCAGCAATCGACAGAACACTGAAGCTTTCTTT
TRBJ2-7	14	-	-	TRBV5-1	CASSLRGLAYEQYF	TGCGCCAGCAGCTTGAGGGGACTTGCCTACGAGCAGTACTTC
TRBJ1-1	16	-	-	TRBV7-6	CASSLVGGTMNTEAFF	TGTGCCAGCAGCTTAGTGGGGGGGACCATGAACACTGAAGCTTTCTTT
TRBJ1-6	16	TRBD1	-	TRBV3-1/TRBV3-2	CASSQLTGTGPSPLHF	TGTGCCAGCAGCCAGCTGACCGGGACAGGGCCTTCACCCCTCCACTTT
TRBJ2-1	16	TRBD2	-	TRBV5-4	CASSFISGLAAVRQFF	TGTGCCAGCAGCTTTATAAGTGGACTAGCAGCCGTGCGGCAGTTCTTC
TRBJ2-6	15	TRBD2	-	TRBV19	CATLGGESGANVLTF	TGTGCCACCCTGGGGGGGGAATCTGGGGCCAACGTCCTGACTTTC
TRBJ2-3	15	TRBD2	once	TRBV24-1	CATSDTSENTDTQYF	TGTGCCACCAGTGATACTAGCGAAAACACAGATACGCAGTATTTT
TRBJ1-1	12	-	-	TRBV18	CASLGTHTEAFF	TGTGCCAGCTTGGGGACTCACACTGAAGCTTTCTTT
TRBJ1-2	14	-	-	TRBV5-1	CASSLPGQGYGYTF	TGCGCCAGCAGCCTACCTGGACAAGGCTATGGCTACACCTTC
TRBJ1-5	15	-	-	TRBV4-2	CASSQDDYSNQPQHF	TGTGCCAGCAGCCAGGACGACTATAGCAATCAGCCCCAGCATTTT
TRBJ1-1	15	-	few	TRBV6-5	CASSYSLAKDSGVVF	TGTGCCAGCAGTTACTCGCTCGCCAAGGACAGCGGGGTGGTCTTT
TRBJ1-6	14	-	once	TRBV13	CASSLSRGGSPLHF	TGTGCCAGCAGCCTCTCCCGAGGTGGTTCACCCCTCCACTTT
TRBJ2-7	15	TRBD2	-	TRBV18	CASSPLAGGDYEQYF	TGTGCCAGCTCACCACTAGCGGGAGGAGACTACGAGCAGTACTTC
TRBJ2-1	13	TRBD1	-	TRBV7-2	CASSQWDSNEQFF	TGTGCCAGCAGCCAATGGGACAGCAATGAGCAGTTCTTC
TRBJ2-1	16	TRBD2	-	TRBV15	CATSGMGLAGINEQFF	TGTGCCACCAGCGGAATGGGACTAGCGGGAATCAATGAGCAGTTCTTC
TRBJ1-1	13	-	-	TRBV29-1	CSVDLQGGTEAFF	TGCAGCGTTGACTTACAGGGTGGGACTGAAGCTTTCTTT
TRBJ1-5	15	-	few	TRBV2	CASSPRLQVGQPQHF	TGTGCCAGCAGTCCTCGCTTACAGGTCGGACAGCCCCAGCATTTT
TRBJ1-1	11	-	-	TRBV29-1	CSVEANTEAFF	TGCAGCGTTGAAGCTAACACTGAAGCTTTCTTT
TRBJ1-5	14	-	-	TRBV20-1	CSASRGIDNQPQHF	TGCAGTGCTAGTAGGGGTATAGACAATCAGCCCCAGCATTTT